This TCR beta chain was captured by sequencing in a study of T-cell reconstitution after alpha-beta-depleted transplantation in children. Study-level points and caveats: T-cell counts and diversity at one year following transplant were attributed mainly to newly produced T cells. Diversity of TCRbeta at day 60 was high in some patients, arising from surviving recipient T cells and thymic progenitors. About two months after transplant, alpha-beta T cells reportedly came from several hundred expanded graft clones.

This CDR3 comprises 16 residues. V trimming: 5 bases; J trimming: 5 bases; junction bases outside the gene matches: 14. CDR1 is SGHVS, CDR2 FQNEAQ, per germline. In this sample, this clonotype turned up many times. Its antigen remains unidentified. Using unique molecular identifiers, the investigators prepared the TCRbeta library. TCRdb re-called the PCR reads through MiXCR, storing one row per CDR3 protein. The repertoire holds around 580,000 distinct CDR3 sequences, with 20% to 25% as singletons. Sequencing used PBMCs, mostly from graft donor cells, obtained 360 days after TCRalphabeta/CD19-depleted stem cell transplant. The sequence derives from a boy under two years old who had a stem cell transplant for acute myeloid leukemia, so the T cells may come from the graft donor. The rearrangement joins TRBV7-8 to TRBJ2-5, with 7 bases identical to TRBD1. The CDR3 coding sequence is TGTGCCAGCAGCAGACGGGACAGAAACTTAGGGGAGACCCAGTACTTC. The encoded protein is CASSRRDRNLGETQYF.